These 3 T cell receptor beta chains share one sample of origin, sequenced in a study of blood T cell repertoires in COVID-19. Some clones are missing from TCRdb's copy, which holds only in-frame ones; the method was immunoSEQ multiplex PCR. The sample yields 180,000 or so clones, 81% seen once. The sequencing input was peripheral blood. These receptors all come from a woman in her thirties or forties with COVID-19, enrolled during active disease.

The chain carries TRBV9 and TRBJ1-4; no definite D call. V lost 3 bases to trimming and J lost 4 bases, with 10 bases between them. Looked up from germline, CDR1 is SGDLS and CDR2 is YYNGEE. This CDR3 has 14 amino acids. The CDR3 DNA follows: TGTGCCAGCAGCGCAGGATGGAATAATGAAAAACTGTTTTTT. It encodes CASSAGWNNEKLFF.

The chain employs TRBV12-3 or TRBV12-4 and TRBJ1-3; 8 bases map to TRBD1. V shed 6 bases and J 2 bases; nucleotides not matched to a gene: 0. The CDR3 loop spans 13 amino acids. DNA of the CDR3: TGTGCCAGCAGGGACAGGGCTGGAAACACCATATATTTT. Encoded protein: CASRDRAGNTIYF.

This clone was picked up a small number of times. The genes are TRBV2 and TRBJ1-1, with D possibly TRBD1 on 6 matching bases. The CDR3 runs 13 residues. Trimming left V 6 bases short and J 4 bases short, with 12 bases between. Germline CDR1 SNHLY, CDR2 FYNNEI. The CDR3 protein is CASRKIGGTEAFF. The CDR3 bases are TGTGCCAGCAGGAAGATAGGGGGCACTGAAGCTTTCTTT. Combining the CDR3 with reference TRBV2 and TRBJ1-1 gives the whole variable domain EPEVTQTPSHQVTQMGQEVILRCVPISNHLYFYWYRQILGQKVEFLVSFYNNEISEKSEIFDDQFSVERPDGSNFTLKIRSTKLEDSAMYFCASRKIGGTEAFFGQGTRLTVV.